This T cell receptor beta chain was recovered during a study of T cell responses to AZD1222 COVID-19 vaccine. The assay was immunoSEQ multiplex PCR, and TCRdb's table has in-frame clones only and misses some. The sample lists roughly 130,000 clones, more than 80% seen once, with around 3.1% in the top ten. The V segment lost 2 bases and the J segment 5 bases; nucleotides outside the gene matches: 4. There are 15 residues in the CDR3. In germline, CDR1 is MNHEY, CDR2 SVGEGT. Sequencing was performed on peripheral blood, taken on day 0 of AZD1222 vaccination. The V call is TRBV6-2 or TRBV6-3, the J call TRBJ1-5; the match to TRBD1 covers 9 bases. The origin of this receptor is an adult in good health. The CDR3 here is CASSYPGQGYQPQHF. The CDR3 bases are TGTGCCAGCAGTTACCCGGGACAGGGTTATCAGCCCCAGCATTTT.